This TCR beta chain appears in the sequencing data of a study of spatial heterogeneity in lung cancer. TCRdb fed the 5' RACE reads into MiXCR, producing one record per CDR3 protein. There are around 10,000 distinct CDR3 sequences in the sample; roughly 3.7% occur only once, and roughly 7.8% lies in the top ten. This CDR3 region has 13 residues. Germline CDR1 and CDR2: MNHEY and SVGAGI. With 6 bases removed from V and 5 bases from J, the gap between germline ends came to 11 bases. This clonotype was seen many times. This beta chain was picked up by a library intended for alpha chains and is off target, so its count carries little meaning. Time point described: sample taken at primary tumor resection. Unsorted samples of tumor, nontumor lung or frozen PBMC had their whole RNA sequenced.

This chain connects TRBV6-5 to TRBJ2-1; the D is unclear. This sequence was found in a male donor with early-stage non-small cell lung cancer. The source material was normal lung tissue next to the tumor, sampled at surgery. In nucleotides, the CDR3 is TGTGCCAGCAGCCTATGGACCAACAATGAGCAGTTCTTC. Amino acids: CASSLWTNNEQFF.